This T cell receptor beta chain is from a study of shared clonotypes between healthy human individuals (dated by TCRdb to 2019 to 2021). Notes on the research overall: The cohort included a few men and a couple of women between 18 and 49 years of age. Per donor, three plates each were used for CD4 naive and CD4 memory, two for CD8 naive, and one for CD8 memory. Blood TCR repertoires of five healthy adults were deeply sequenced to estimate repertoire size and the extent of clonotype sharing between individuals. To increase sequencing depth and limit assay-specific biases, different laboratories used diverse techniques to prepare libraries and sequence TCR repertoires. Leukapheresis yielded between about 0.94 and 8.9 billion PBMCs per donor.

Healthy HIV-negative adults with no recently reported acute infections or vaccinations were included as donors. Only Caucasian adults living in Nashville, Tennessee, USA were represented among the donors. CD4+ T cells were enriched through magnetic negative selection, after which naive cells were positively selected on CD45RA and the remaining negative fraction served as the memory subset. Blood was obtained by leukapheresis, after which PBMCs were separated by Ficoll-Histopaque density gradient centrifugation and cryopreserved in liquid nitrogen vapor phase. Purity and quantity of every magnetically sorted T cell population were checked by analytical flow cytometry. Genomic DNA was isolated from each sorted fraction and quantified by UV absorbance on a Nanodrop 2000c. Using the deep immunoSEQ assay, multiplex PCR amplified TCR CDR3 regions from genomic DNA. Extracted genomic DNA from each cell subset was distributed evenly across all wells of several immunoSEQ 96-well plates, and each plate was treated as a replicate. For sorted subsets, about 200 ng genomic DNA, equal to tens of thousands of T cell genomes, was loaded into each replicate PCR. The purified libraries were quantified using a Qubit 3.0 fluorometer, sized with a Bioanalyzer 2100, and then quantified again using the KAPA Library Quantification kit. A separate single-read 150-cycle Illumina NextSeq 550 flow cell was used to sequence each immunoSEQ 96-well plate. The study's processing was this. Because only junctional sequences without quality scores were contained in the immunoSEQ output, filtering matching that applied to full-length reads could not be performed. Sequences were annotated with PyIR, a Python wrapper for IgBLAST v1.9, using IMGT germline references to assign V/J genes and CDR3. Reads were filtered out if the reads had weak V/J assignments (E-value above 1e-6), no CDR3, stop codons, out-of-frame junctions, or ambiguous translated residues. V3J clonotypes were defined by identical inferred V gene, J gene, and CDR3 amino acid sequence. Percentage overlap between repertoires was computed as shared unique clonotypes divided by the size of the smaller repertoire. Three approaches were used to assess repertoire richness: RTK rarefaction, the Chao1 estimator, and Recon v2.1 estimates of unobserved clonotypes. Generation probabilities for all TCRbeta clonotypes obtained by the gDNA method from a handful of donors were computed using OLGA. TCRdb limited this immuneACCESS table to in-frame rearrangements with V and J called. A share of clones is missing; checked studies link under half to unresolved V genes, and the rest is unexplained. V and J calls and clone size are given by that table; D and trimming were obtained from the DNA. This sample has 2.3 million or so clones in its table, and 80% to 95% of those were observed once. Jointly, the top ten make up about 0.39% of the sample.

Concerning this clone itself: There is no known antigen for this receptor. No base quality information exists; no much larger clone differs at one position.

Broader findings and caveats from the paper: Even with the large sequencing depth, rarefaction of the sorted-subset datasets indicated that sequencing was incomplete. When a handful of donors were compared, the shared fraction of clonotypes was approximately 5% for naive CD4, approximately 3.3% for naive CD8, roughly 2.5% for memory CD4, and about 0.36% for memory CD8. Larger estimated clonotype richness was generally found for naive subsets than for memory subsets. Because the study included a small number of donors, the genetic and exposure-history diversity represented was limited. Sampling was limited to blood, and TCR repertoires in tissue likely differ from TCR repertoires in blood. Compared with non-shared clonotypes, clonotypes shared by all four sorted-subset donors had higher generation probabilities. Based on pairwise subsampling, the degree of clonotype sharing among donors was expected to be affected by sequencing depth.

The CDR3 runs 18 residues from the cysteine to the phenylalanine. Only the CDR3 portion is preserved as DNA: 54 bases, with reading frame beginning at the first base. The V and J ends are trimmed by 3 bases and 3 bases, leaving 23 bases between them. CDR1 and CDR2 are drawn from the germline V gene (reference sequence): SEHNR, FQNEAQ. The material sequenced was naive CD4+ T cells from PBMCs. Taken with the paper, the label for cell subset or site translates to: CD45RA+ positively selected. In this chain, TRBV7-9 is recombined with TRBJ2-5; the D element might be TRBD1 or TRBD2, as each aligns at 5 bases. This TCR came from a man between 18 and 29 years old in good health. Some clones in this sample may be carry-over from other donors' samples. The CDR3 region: CASSFGRFGADKKETQYF. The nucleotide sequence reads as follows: TGTGCCAGCAGCTTCGGAAGGTTCGGGGCAGACAAAAAAGAGACCCAGTACTTC.